The sequence of this T cell receptor beta chain was determined in a study of cytomegalovirus exposure and HLA in healthy donors. The study ran its PCR with 60 Vbeta and 13 Jbeta primers. Some clones are missing from TCRdb's copy, which holds only in-frame ones; the method was immunoSEQ multiplex PCR. Of some 190,000 clones in the sample, 76% were seen once. Study findings and constraints: Analysis performed later found under 20,000 TCR beta sequences associated with HLA alleles at 0.05 false discovery rate. When a later analysis compared HLA-associated TCR beta chains with equally common others, the HLA-associated chains turned out to be more clonally expanded and to have lower generation probabilities. Some TCR beta chains (164 of them) were listed as cytomegalovirus-associated.

Remarks on this clone: Its specificity is not known.

Germline CDR1 and CDR2: SGDLS and YYNGEE. Trimming stripped 3 bases from V and 9 bases from J, with 16 bases between. This CDR3 spans 14 amino acids. The chain uses TRBV9 and TRBJ2-1, with D perhaps matching TRBD2 (5 bases). The origin of this receptor is a woman aged 25-40 years in good health and CMV-seropositive. Source material: PBMCs. The CDR3 DNA sequence: TGTGCCAGCAGCGCCTACGCGGGTCCTAGTGAGCAGTTCTTC. The encoded protein is CASSAYAGPSEQFF.